These T cell receptor beta chains were read from a single sample in a study of cytomegalovirus exposure and HLA in healthy donors. Sequenced by immunoSEQ multiplex PCR; TCRdb stores in-frame clones only, minus some. Here the sample spans roughly 150,000 clones, around 77% being singletons. Sample: PBMCs. All receptors come from a man aged 40-49 years in good health and CMV-seronegative. CDR3s include the opening cysteine and the closing phenylalanine or tryptophan. D genes are given only for firm matches. Clone size is stated in some rows and not others, as once, few, many or a class when expanded.

j_call: TRBJ2-5; v_call: TRBV4-2; clone_size: .; cdr3_length: 15; d_call: .; cdr3_aa: CASSQGHQGHLEQYF; cdr3_nt: TGTGCCAGCAGCCAGGGCCATCAGGGCCACTTGGAGCAGTACTTC
j_call: TRBJ1-4; v_call: TRBV5-1; clone_size: .; cdr3_length: 14; d_call: TRBD1; cdr3_aa: CASSRGQGVEKLFF; cdr3_nt: TGCGCCAGCAGCCGGGGACAGGGGGTTGAAAAACTGTTTTTT
j_call: TRBJ1-4; v_call: TRBV29-1; clone_size: .; cdr3_length: 12; d_call: .; cdr3_aa: CSVLVGPGKLFF; cdr3_nt: TGCAGCGTACTCGTGGGTCCGGGAAAACTGTTTTTT
j_call: TRBJ1-3; v_call: TRBV18; clone_size: .; cdr3_length: 16; d_call: .; cdr3_aa: CASSPRSADSGNTIYF; cdr3_nt: TGTGCCAGCTCACCACGGAGTGCCGACTCTGGAAACACCATATATTTT
j_call: TRBJ2-7; v_call: TRBV7-3; clone_size: .; cdr3_length: 15; d_call: .; cdr3_aa: CASSLGRASSYEQYF; cdr3_nt: TGTGCCAGCAGCTTAGGCAGGGCAAGCTCCTACGAGCAGTACTTC
j_call: TRBJ2-1; v_call: TRBV25-1; clone_size: .; cdr3_length: 14; d_call: TRBD1; cdr3_aa: CASRGWGQDNEQFF; cdr3_nt: TGTGCCAGCAGGGGCTGGGGACAGGACAATGAGCAGTTCTTC
j_call: TRBJ2-3; v_call: TRBV7-3; clone_size: .; cdr3_length: 15; d_call: TRBD2; cdr3_aa: CASSLLAGGPDTQYF; cdr3_nt: TGTGCCAGCAGCTTACTAGCGGGAGGCCCAGATACGCAGTATTTT
j_call: TRBJ2-2; v_call: TRBV11-3; clone_size: .; cdr3_length: 13; d_call: .; cdr3_aa: CASSLGPSGELFF; cdr3_nt: TGTGCCAGCAGCTTAGGTCCTAGCGGGGAGCTGTTTTTT
j_call: TRBJ2-2; v_call: TRBV7-3; clone_size: .; cdr3_length: 18; d_call: TRBD2; cdr3_aa: CASSETSGSARNTGELFF; cdr3_nt: TGTGCCAGCAGCGAGACTAGCGGGAGCGCCCGCAACACCGGGGAGCTGTTTTTT
j_call: TRBJ1-1; v_call: TRBV14; clone_size: .; cdr3_length: 13; d_call: .; cdr3_aa: CASSVVRGREAFF; cdr3_nt: TGTGCCAGCAGCGTAGTTCGGGGGAGGGAAGCTTTCTTT
j_call: TRBJ2-3; v_call: TRBV30; clone_size: .; cdr3_length: 15; d_call: TRBD1; cdr3_aa: CARNTGTGDGDTQYF; cdr3_nt: TGTGCCCGTAACACCGGGACAGGGGATGGAGATACGCAGTATTTT
j_call: TRBJ2-3; v_call: TRBV6-5; clone_size: .; cdr3_length: 14; d_call: TRBD2; cdr3_aa: CASSPGGATDTQYF; cdr3_nt: TGTGCCAGCAGTCCGGGAGGGGCCACAGATACGCAGTATTTT
j_call: TRBJ1-1; v_call: TRBV5-1; clone_size: .; cdr3_length: 12; d_call: .; cdr3_aa: CASSLVEGEAFF; cdr3_nt: TGCGCCAGCAGCTTGGTGGAGGGAGAAGCTTTCTTT
j_call: TRBJ2-1; v_call: TRBV15; clone_size: .; cdr3_length: 16; d_call: TRBD1; cdr3_aa: CATSRDRTGIYNEQFF; cdr3_nt: TGTGCCACCAGCAGAGATCGGACAGGGATCTACAATGAGCAGTTCTTC
j_call: TRBJ2-2; v_call: TRBV19; clone_size: .; cdr3_length: 13; d_call: .; cdr3_aa: CASIVTNTGELFF; cdr3_nt: TGTGCCAGTATCGTAACGAACACCGGGGAGCTGTTTTTT
j_call: TRBJ1-2; v_call: TRBV28; clone_size: .; cdr3_length: 12; d_call: .; cdr3_aa: CASSSNRDGYTF; cdr3_nt: TGTGCCAGCAGTTCCAACAGGGATGGCTACACCTTC
j_call: TRBJ2-2; v_call: TRBV11-2; clone_size: once; cdr3_length: 14; d_call: TRBD1; cdr3_aa: CASSLLVTGGKLFF; cdr3_nt: TGTGCCAGCAGCTTATTAGTAACAGGGGGGAAGCTGTTTTTT
j_call: TRBJ2-2; v_call: TRBV9; clone_size: once; cdr3_length: 18; d_call: TRBD1; cdr3_aa: CASSVEGTGARNTGELFF; cdr3_nt: TGTGCCAGCAGCGTAGAAGGGACAGGGGCGAGGAACACCGGGGAGCTGTTTTTT
j_call: TRBJ1-1; v_call: TRBV25-1; clone_size: .; cdr3_length: 9; d_call: .; cdr3_aa: CANNTEAFF; cdr3_nt: TGTGCTAATAACACTGAAGCTTTCTTT
j_call: TRBJ2-3; v_call: TRBV25-1; clone_size: .; cdr3_length: 13; d_call: .; cdr3_aa: CASSTQSTDTQYF; cdr3_nt: TGTGCCAGCAGTACCCAGAGCACAGATACGCAGTATTTT
j_call: TRBJ2-3; v_call: TRBV11-2; clone_size: .; cdr3_length: 19; d_call: TRBD2; cdr3_aa: CASSLGVAFRAGDSDTQYF; cdr3_nt: TGTGCCAGCAGCTTAGGTGTCGCTTTTCGAGCGGGAGATTCAGATACGCAGTATTTT
j_call: TRBJ1-3; v_call: TRBV7-8; clone_size: .; cdr3_length: 15; d_call: .; cdr3_aa: CASSPRRGTGNTIYF; cdr3_nt: TGTGCCAGCAGCCCTAGGAGGGGTACTGGAAACACCATATATTTT
j_call: TRBJ2-7; v_call: TRBV18; clone_size: .; cdr3_length: 13; d_call: .; cdr3_aa: CASSRAVGYEQYF; cdr3_nt: TGTGCCAGCTCACGAGCCGTCGGCTACGAGCAGTACTTC
j_call: TRBJ2-5; v_call: TRBV2; clone_size: few; cdr3_length: 17; d_call: TRBD2; cdr3_aa: CASSRETSGSGKETQYF; cdr3_nt: TGTGCCAGCAGTAGGGAGACTAGCGGGAGTGGGAAAGAGACCCAGTACTTC
j_call: TRBJ1-2; v_call: TRBV29-1; clone_size: .; cdr3_length: 11; d_call: .; cdr3_aa: CSEGGNYGYTF; cdr3_nt: TGCAGCGAGGGAGGGAACTATGGCTACACCTTC
j_call: TRBJ1-2; v_call: TRBV21-1; clone_size: .; cdr3_length: 20; d_call: .; cdr3_aa: CASSNPIKVLSWEAGGGYTF; cdr3_nt: TGTGCCAGCAGCAACCCCATAAAAGTTTTGTCCTGGGAGGCAGGGGGAGGCTACACCTTC
j_call: TRBJ2-7; v_call: TRBV27; clone_size: .; cdr3_length: 14; d_call: .; cdr3_aa: CASSLSRGSYEQYF; cdr3_nt: TGTGCCAGCAGTCTTTCAAGGGGGTCCTACGAGCAGTACTTC
j_call: TRBJ2-3; v_call: TRBV4-1; clone_size: .; cdr3_length: 18; d_call: TRBD2; cdr3_aa: CASSPQAPQAGGTDTQYF; cdr3_nt: TGCGCCAGCAGCCCTCAGGCCCCCCAAGCGGGGGGCACAGATACGCAGTATTTT
j_call: TRBJ1-2; v_call: TRBV27; clone_size: .; cdr3_length: 14; d_call: .; cdr3_aa: CASSFPAPGYGYTF; cdr3_nt: TGTGCCAGCAGTTTCCCAGCCCCAGGCTATGGCTACACCTTC
j_call: TRBJ1-1; v_call: TRBV2; clone_size: .; cdr3_length: 16; d_call: TRBD1; cdr3_aa: CASFTDRTGANTEAFF; cdr3_nt: TGTGCCAGCTTCACCGATAGGACAGGGGCGAACACTGAAGCTTTCTTT
j_call: TRBJ2-2; v_call: TRBV27; clone_size: .; cdr3_length: 17; d_call: TRBD2; cdr3_aa: CASSPLLAGGGSGELFF; cdr3_nt: TGTGCCAGCAGTCCACTCCTAGCGGGGGGAGGGAGCGGGGAGCTGTTTTTT
j_call: TRBJ2-3; v_call: TRBV5-4; clone_size: .; cdr3_length: 12; d_call: .; cdr3_aa: CACRAGGDTQYF; cdr3_nt: TGTGCCTGCAGAGCTGGAGGGGATACGCAGTATTTT
j_call: TRBJ2-2; v_call: TRBV13; clone_size: .; cdr3_length: 17; d_call: .; cdr3_aa: CASSSPYAEANTGELFF; cdr3_nt: TGTGCCAGCAGCTCCCCCTATGCGGAGGCGAACACCGGGGAGCTGTTTTTT
j_call: TRBJ2-3; v_call: TRBV7-2; clone_size: .; cdr3_length: 11; d_call: .; cdr3_aa: CASSPTDTQYF; cdr3_nt: TGTGCCAGCAGCCCTACAGATACGCAGTATTTT
j_call: TRBJ1-2; v_call: TRBV9; clone_size: .; cdr3_length: 15; d_call: .; cdr3_aa: CASSPLWTVGVGYTF; cdr3_nt: TGTGCCAGCAGCCCCCTTTGGACAGTGGGCGTTGGCTACACCTTC
j_call: TRBJ2-6; v_call: TRBV4-1; clone_size: once; cdr3_length: 17; d_call: TRBD1; cdr3_aa: CASELRTGGAGANVLTF; cdr3_nt: TGCGCCAGCGAGTTACGGACAGGGGGGGCTGGGGCCAACGTCCTGACTTTC
j_call: TRBJ2-1; v_call: TRBV10-1; clone_size: .; cdr3_length: 14; d_call: .; cdr3_aa: CASSESKGANEQFF; cdr3_nt: TGCGCCAGCAGTGAGTCGAAAGGGGCGAATGAGCAGTTCTTC
j_call: TRBJ2-3; v_call: TRBV20-1; clone_size: .; cdr3_length: 11; d_call: .; cdr3_aa: CSASRADTQYF; cdr3_nt: TGCAGTGCTAGCAGGGCAGATACGCAGTATTTT
j_call: TRBJ2-3; v_call: TRBV9; clone_size: .; cdr3_length: 15; d_call: .; cdr3_aa: CASSAWRGREDTQYF; cdr3_nt: TGTGCCAGCAGCGCATGGAGGGGACGAGAGGATACGCAGTATTTT
j_call: TRBJ2-3; v_call: TRBV9; clone_size: .; cdr3_length: 13; d_call: TRBD2; cdr3_aa: CASSVDGGDTQYF; cdr3_nt: TGTGCCAGCAGCGTAGACGGGGGGGATACGCAGTATTTT
j_call: TRBJ2-7; v_call: TRBV28; clone_size: .; cdr3_length: 15; d_call: TRBD1; cdr3_aa: CASRPDRGRFDEQYF; cdr3_nt: TGTGCCAGCAGACCTGACAGGGGCCGCTTTGACGAGCAGTACTTC
j_call: TRBJ2-1; v_call: TRBV28; clone_size: .; cdr3_length: 13; d_call: TRBD2; cdr3_aa: CASKGDYYNEQFF; cdr3_nt: TGTGCCAGCAAAGGGGACTACTACAATGAGCAGTTCTTC
j_call: TRBJ1-5; v_call: TRBV21-1; clone_size: .; cdr3_length: 16; d_call: .; cdr3_aa: CASRRKTGSFLSPQHF; cdr3_nt: TGTGCCAGCAGAAGGAAAACAGGGTCCTTCCTATCGCCCCAGCATTTT
j_call: TRBJ1-2; v_call: TRBV10-3; clone_size: .; cdr3_length: 17; d_call: TRBD1; cdr3_aa: CASAESRDRGRSYGYTF; cdr3_nt: TGTGCCAGCGCGGAATCGAGGGACAGGGGGCGAAGCTATGGCTACACCTTC
j_call: TRBJ1-5; v_call: TRBV6-1; clone_size: .; cdr3_length: 14; d_call: .; cdr3_aa: CASSPFGVGQPQHF; cdr3_nt: TGTGCCAGCAGCCCTTTCGGGGTCGGGCAGCCCCAGCATTTT
j_call: TRBJ2-2; v_call: TRBV28; clone_size: .; cdr3_length: 16; d_call: TRBD1; cdr3_aa: CASRNNPGQGPGELFF; cdr3_nt: TGTGCCAGCAGAAATAACCCGGGACAGGGACCCGGGGAGCTGTTTTTT
j_call: TRBJ1-1; v_call: TRBV7-9; clone_size: once; cdr3_length: 15; d_call: .; cdr3_aa: CSSSLGRDAHTEAFF; cdr3_nt: TGTTCCAGCAGCTTAGGCCGGGATGCCCACACTGAAGCTTTCTTT
j_call: TRBJ2-1; v_call: TRBV19; clone_size: .; cdr3_length: 16; d_call: TRBD2; cdr3_aa: CASRPLAGGSNNEQFF; cdr3_nt: TGTGCCAGTAGACCACTAGCGGGAGGGTCCAACAATGAGCAGTTCTTC
j_call: TRBJ1-2; v_call: TRBV28; clone_size: .; cdr3_length: 15; d_call: .; cdr3_aa: CASSLSALQEGGYTF; cdr3_nt: TGTGCCAGCAGTTTATCCGCCCTACAGGAGGGTGGCTACACCTTC
j_call: TRBJ1-1; v_call: TRBV6-5; clone_size: .; cdr3_length: 14; d_call: TRBD1; cdr3_aa: CASSYLQGATEAFF; cdr3_nt: TGTGCCAGCAGTTACCTACAGGGGGCCACTGAAGCTTTCTTT
j_call: TRBJ2-1; v_call: TRBV7-9; clone_size: .; cdr3_length: 13; d_call: .; cdr3_aa: CASSLDNYNEQFF; cdr3_nt: TGTGCCAGCAGCTTAGATAACTACAATGAGCAGTTCTTC
j_call: TRBJ2-2; v_call: TRBV29-1; clone_size: .; cdr3_length: 15; d_call: TRBD2; cdr3_aa: CSVELAGVNTGELFF; cdr3_nt: TGCAGCGTTGAATTAGCGGGAGTGAACACCGGGGAGCTGTTTTTT
j_call: TRBJ2-7; v_call: TRBV28; clone_size: few; cdr3_length: 16; d_call: TRBD2; cdr3_aa: CASSLQSGTRRNEQYF; cdr3_nt: TGTGCCAGCAGTTTACAATCCGGGACTAGGCGTAACGAGCAGTACTTC
j_call: TRBJ1-2; v_call: TRBV29-1; clone_size: .; cdr3_length: 12; d_call: .; cdr3_aa: CSVIAPGAGYTF; cdr3_nt: TGCAGCGTTATCGCCCCAGGGGCTGGCTACACCTTC
j_call: TRBJ2-2; v_call: TRBV7-3; clone_size: few; cdr3_length: 17; d_call: .; cdr3_aa: CASSVPRFGGNTGELFF; cdr3_nt: TGTGCCAGCAGCGTTCCTAGATTCGGGGGGAACACCGGGGAGCTGTTTTTT